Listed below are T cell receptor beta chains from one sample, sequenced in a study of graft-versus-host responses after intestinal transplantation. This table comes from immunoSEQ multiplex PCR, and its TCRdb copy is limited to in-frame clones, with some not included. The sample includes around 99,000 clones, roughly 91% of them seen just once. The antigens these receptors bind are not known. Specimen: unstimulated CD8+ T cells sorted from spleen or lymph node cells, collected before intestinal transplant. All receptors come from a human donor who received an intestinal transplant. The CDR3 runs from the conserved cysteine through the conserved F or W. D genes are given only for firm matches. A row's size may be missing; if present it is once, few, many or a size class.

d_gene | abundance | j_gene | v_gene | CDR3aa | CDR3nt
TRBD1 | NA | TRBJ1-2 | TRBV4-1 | CASSQDPGTGAYGYTF | TGCGCCAGCAGCCAAGATCCCGGAACAGGGGCCTATGGCTACACCTTC
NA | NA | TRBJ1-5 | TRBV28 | CASSLGDINQPQHF | TGTGCCAGCAGTTTAGGGGACATCAATCAGCCCCAGCATTTT
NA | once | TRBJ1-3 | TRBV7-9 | CASSPSIWTERSGNTIYF | TGTGCCAGCAGCCCGAGTATTTGGACAGAGCGCTCTGGAAACACCATATATTTT
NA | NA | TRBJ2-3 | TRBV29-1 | CSVAGDPQPVLSSGTDTQYF | TGCAGCGTTGCAGGGGACCCCCAGCCAGTACTTAGCTCGGGCACAGATACGCAGTATTTT
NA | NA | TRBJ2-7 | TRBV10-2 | CASSPLVPEQYF | TGCGCCAGCAGCCCGCTAGTTCCCGAGCAGTACTTC
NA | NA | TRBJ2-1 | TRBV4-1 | CASSQGTYNEQFF | TGCGCCAGCAGCCAAGGGACTTACAATGAGCAGTTCTTC
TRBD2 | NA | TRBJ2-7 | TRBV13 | CASSERGLSYEQYF | TGTGCCAGCAGCGAGCGGGGGTTGTCCTACGAGCAGTACTTC
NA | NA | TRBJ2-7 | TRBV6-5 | CASSYSGTAYEQYF | TGTGCCAGCAGTTACTCCGGCACAGCCTACGAGCAGTACTTC
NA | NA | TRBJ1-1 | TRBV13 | CASSRDTQRDTEAFF | TGTGCCAGCAGCCGGGACACACAAAGGGACACTGAAGCTTTCTTT
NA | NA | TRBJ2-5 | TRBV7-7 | CASSLGGLAQETQYF | TGTGCCAGCAGCTTAGGGGGACTCGCTCAAGAGACCCAGTACTTC
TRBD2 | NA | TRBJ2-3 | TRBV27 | CASSRPRLAGGSSTDTQYF | TGTGCCAGCAGTCGTCCAAGACTAGCGGGGGGTTCTAGCACAGATACGCAGTATTTT